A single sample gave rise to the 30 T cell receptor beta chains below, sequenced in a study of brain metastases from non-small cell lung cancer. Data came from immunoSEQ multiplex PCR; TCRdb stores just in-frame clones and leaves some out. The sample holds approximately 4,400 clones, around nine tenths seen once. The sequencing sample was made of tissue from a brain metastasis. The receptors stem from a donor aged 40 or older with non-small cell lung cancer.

The CDR3, as DNA: TGTGCCAGCAGCTTAGTGAACAGGGCCCTTACGCATGAGCAGTTCTTC. Its translation: CASSLVNRALTHEQFF. The chain employs TRBV7-9 and TRBJ2-1; the D gene is possibly TRBD1 (6 bases). Germline assignment: CDR1 SEHNR and CDR2 FQNEAQ (reference sequence). The V end was cut by 1 base, the J end by 8 bases, with 18 bases between. This CDR3 is built from 16 residues.

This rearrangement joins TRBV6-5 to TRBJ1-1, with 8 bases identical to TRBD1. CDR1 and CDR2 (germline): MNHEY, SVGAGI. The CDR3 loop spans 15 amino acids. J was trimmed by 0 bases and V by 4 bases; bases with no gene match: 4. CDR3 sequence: CASSSRGLLNTEAFF. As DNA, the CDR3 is TGTGCCAGCAGTTCCAGGGGGCTTCTGAACACTGAAGCTTTCTTT.

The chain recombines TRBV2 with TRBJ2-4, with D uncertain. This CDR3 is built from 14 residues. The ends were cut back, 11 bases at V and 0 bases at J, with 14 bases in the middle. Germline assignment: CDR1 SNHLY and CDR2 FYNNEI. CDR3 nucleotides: TGTGCCGGCTCAAACCCCGGAGCCAAAAACATTCAGTACTTC. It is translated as CAGSNPGAKNIQYF.

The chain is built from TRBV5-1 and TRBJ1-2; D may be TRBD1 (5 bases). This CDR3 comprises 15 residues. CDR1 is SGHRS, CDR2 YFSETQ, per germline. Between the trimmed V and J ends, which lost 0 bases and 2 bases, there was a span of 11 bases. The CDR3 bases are TGCGCCAGCAGCTTGGGAGGGGCGTTAAACTATGGCTACACCTTC. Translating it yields CASSLGGALNYGYTF.

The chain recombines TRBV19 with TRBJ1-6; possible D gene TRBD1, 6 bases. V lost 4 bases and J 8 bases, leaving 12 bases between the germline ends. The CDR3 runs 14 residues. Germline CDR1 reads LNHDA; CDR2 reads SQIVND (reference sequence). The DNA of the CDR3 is TGTGCCAGTAGTAGGTTCAGGGGAGATTCACCCCTCCACTTT. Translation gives CASSRFRGDSPLHF.

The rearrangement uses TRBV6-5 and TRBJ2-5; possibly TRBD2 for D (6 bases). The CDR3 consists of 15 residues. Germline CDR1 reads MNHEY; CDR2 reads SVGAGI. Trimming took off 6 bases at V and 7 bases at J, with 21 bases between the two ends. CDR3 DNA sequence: TGTGCCAGCAGGTCCCGGGACTCGGGGATCGGGACCCAGTACTTC. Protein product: CASRSRDSGIGTQYF.

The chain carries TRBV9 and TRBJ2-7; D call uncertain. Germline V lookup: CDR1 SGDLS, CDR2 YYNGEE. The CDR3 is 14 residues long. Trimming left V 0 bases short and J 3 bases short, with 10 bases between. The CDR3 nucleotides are TGTGCCAGCAGCGTAGGAGGAGAACTCTACGAGCAGTACTTC. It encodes CASSVGGELYEQYF.

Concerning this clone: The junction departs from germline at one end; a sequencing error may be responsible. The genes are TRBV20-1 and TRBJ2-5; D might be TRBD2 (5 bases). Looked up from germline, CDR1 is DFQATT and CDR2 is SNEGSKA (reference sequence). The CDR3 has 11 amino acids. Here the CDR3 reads CSTSRGETQYF. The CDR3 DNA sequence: TGCAGTACTAGTCGGGGAGAGACCCAGTACTTC.

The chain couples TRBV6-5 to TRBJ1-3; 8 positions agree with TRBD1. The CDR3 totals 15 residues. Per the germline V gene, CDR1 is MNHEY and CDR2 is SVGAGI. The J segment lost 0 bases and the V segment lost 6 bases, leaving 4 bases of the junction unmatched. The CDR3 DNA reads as TGTGCCAGCAGAACAGGGGGAAGCTCTGGAAACACCATATATTTT. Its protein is CASRTGGSSGNTIYF.

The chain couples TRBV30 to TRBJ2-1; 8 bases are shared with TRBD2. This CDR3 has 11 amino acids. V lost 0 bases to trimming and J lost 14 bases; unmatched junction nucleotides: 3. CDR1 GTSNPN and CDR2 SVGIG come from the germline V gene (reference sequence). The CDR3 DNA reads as TGTGCCTGGAGTGTACGGCGGGGGGAGTTCTTC. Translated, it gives CAWSVRRGEFF.

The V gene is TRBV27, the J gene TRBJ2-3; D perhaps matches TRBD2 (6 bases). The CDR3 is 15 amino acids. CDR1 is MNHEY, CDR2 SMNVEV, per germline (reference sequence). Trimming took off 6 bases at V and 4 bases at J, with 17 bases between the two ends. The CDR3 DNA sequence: TGTGCCAGCAGCCGCGGGGCTAGCCGCGCAGATACGCAGTATTTT. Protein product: CASSRGASRADTQYF.

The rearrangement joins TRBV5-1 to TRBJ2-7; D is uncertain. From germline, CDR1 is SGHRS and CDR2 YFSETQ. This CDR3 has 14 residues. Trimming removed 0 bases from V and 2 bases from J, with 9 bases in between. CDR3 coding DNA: TGCGCCAGCAGCTTGGAGGCAGAGGCCTACGAGCAGTACTTC. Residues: CASSLEAEAYEQYF.

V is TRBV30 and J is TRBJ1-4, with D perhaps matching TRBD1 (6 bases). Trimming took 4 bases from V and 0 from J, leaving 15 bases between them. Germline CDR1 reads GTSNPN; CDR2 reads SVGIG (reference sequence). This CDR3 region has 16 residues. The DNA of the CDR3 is TGTGCCTGGACGTCTGCGGGGGCTCCAACTAATGAAAAACTGTTTTTT. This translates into CAWTSAGAPTNEKLFF.

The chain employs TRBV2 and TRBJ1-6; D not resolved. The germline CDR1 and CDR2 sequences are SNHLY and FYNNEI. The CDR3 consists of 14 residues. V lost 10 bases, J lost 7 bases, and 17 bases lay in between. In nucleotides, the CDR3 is TGTGCCATGTCTTCAGGCCCCGGGAATTCACCCCTCCACTTT. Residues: CAMSSGPGNSPLHF.

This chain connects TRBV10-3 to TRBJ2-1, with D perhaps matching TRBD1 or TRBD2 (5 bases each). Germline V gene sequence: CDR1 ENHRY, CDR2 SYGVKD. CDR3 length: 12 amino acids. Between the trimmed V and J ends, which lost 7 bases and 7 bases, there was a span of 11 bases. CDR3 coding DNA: TGTGCCATCAAGGGGACCGAGAATGAGCAGTTCTTC. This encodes CAIKGTENEQFF.

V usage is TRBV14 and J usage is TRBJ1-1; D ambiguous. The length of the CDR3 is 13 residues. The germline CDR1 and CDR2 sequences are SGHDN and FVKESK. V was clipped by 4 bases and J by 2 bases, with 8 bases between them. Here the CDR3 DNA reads TGTGCCAGCAGCCCTACGGACAACACTGAAGCTTTCTTT. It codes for CASSPTDNTEAFF.

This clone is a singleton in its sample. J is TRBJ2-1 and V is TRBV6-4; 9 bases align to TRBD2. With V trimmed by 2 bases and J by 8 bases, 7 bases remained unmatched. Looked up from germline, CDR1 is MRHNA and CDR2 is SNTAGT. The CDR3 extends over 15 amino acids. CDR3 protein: CASSDQGGRADEQFF. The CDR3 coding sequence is TGTGCCAGCAGTGACCAGGGCGGGAGGGCCGATGAGCAGTTCTTC.

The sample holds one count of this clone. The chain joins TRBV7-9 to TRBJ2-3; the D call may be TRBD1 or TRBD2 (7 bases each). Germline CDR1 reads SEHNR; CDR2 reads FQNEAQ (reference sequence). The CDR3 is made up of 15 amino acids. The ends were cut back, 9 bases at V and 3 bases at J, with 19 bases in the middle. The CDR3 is CASTQGGRRTDTQYF. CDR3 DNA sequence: TGTGCCAGTACCCAGGGGGGGCGCCGGACAGATACGCAGTATTTT.

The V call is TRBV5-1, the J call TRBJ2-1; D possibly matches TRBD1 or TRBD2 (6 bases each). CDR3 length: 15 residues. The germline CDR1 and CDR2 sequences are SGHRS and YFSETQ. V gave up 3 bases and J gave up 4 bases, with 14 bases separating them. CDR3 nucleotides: TGCGCCAGCAGCTGGGGTGGGGGGCTTTACAATGAGCAGTTCTTC. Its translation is CASSWGGGLYNEQFF.

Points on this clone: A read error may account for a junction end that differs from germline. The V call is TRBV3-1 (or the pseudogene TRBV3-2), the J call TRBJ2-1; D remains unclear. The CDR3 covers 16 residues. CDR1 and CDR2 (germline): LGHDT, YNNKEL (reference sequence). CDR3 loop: CASSQYPIPRFNKQFF. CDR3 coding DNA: TGTGCCAGCAGCCAATACCCTATACCTAGATTCAATAAGCAGTTCTTC.

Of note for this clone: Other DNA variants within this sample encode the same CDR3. The DNA of the CDR3 is TGCGCCAGCCGGCTAGACCTACAGGGGGCGAGGGAGACCCAGTACTTC. Protein: CASRLDLQGARETQYF. The V and J genes are TRBV5-1 and TRBJ2-5; 9 bases match TRBD1. CDR1 is SGHRS, CDR2 YFSETQ, per germline. V gave up 7 bases and J gave up 5 bases; unmatched junction bases: 15. The CDR3 totals 16 residues.

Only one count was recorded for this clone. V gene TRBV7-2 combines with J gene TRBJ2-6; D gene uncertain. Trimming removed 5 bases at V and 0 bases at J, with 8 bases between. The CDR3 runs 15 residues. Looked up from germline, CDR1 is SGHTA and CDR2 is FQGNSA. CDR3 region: CASSPGFSGANVLTF. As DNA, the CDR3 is TGTGCCAGCAGCCCTGGGTTCTCTGGGGCCAACGTCCTGACTTTC. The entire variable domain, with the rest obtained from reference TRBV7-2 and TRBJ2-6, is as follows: GAGVSQSPSNKVTEKGKDVELRCDPISGHTALYWYRQSLGQGLEFLIYFQGNSAPDKSGLPSDRFSAERTGGSVSTLTIQRTQQEDSAVYLCASSPGFSGANVLTFGAGSRLTVL.

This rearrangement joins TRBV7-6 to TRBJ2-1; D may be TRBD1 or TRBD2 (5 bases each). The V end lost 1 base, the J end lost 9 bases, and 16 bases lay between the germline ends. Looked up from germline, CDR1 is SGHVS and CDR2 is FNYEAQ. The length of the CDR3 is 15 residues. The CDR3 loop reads CASSLVPGTTGEQFF. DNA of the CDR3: TGTGCCAGCAGCTTAGTTCCGGGGACCACGGGTGAGCAGTTCTTC.

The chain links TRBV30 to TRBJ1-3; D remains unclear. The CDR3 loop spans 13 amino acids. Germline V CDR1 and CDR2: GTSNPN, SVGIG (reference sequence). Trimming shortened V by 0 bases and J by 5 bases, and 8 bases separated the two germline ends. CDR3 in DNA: TGTGCCTGGAGTGTGAATGGCCGAAACACCATATATTTT. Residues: CAWSVNGRNTIYF.

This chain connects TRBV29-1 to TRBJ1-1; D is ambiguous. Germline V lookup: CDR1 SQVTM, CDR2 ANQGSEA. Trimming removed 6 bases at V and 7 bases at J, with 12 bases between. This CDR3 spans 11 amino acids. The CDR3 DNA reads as TGCAGCGTGGACCGGTCCATTGAAGCTTTCTTT. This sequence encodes CSVDRSIEAFF. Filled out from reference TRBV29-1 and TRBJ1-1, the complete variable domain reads SAVISQKPSRDICQRGTSLTIQCQVDSQVTMMFWYRQQPGQSLTLIATANQGSEATYESGFVIDKFPISRPNLTFSTLTVSNMSPEDSSIYLCSVDRSIEAFFGQGTRLTVV.

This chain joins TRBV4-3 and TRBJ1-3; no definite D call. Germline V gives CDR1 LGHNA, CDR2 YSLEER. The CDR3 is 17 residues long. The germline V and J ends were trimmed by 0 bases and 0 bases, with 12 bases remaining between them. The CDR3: CASSQDSRSSSGNTIYF. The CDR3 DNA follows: TGCGCCAGCAGCCAAGATTCCCGCTCTAGCTCTGGAAACACCATATATTTT.

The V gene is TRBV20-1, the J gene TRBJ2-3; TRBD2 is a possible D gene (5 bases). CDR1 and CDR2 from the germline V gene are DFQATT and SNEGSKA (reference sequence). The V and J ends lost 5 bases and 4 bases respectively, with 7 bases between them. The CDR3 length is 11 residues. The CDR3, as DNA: TGCAGTGCTCCCGGGGCAGATACGCAGTATTTT. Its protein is CSAPGADTQYF.

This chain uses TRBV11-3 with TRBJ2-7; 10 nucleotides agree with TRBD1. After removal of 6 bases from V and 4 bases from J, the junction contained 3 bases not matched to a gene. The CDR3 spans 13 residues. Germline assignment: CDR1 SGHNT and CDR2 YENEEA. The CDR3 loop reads CASRRTGGYEQYF. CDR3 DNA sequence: TGTGCCAGCAGGAGGACAGGGGGTTACGAGCAGTACTTC.

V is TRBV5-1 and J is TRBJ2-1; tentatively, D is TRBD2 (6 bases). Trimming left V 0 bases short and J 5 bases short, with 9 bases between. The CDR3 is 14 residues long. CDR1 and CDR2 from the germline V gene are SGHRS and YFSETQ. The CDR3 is CASSLAGVNNEQFF. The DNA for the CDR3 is TGCGCCAGCAGCTTGGCGGGAGTCAACAATGAGCAGTTCTTC.

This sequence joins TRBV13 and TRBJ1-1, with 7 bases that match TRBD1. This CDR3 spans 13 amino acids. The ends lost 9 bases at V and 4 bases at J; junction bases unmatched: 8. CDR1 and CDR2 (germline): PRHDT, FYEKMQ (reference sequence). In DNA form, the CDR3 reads TGTGCCAGTATAACACCAGGGGGCACTGAAGCTTTCTTT. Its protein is CASITPGGTEAFF.